This T cell receptor beta chain originates from a study of blood T cell repertoires in COVID-19. Study-level background: The samples span acute and convalescent COVID-19 from the United States, Italy and Spain. T cells, B-cell-depleted T cells, or PBMCs provided the cDNA or gDNA that served as material.

Deletions cut 5 bases from V and 2 bases from J, with 16 bases between. The CDR3 totals 15 residues. Germline V gives CDR1 LGHDT, CDR2 YNNKEL (reference sequence). Study processing details: Reference gene primer amplification yielded estimated nucleated cell counts. The repertoire was sequenced with immunoSEQ multiplex PCR; TCRdb's copy has only in-frame clones and lacks some. V, J and clone size were drawn from that table, and D and trimming were deduced from the DNA. The table has 50,000 to 70,000 clones, roughly 82% seen once. The sequencing sample was made of peripheral blood. The TCR originated in a woman aged 60-70 years with acute or convalescent COVID-19. This chain links TRBV3-1 (or the pseudogene TRBV3-2) with TRBJ2-7; unclear D gene. The CDR3 loop is CASSSRPTRTYEQYF. CDR3 coding DNA: TGTGCCAGCAGCTCCCGACCGACTCGTACCTACGAGCAGTACTTC.